This entry lists 20 T cell receptor beta chains sequenced from one sample in a study of blood T cell repertoires in COVID-19. Profiled with immunoSEQ multiplex PCR; TCRdb holds only in-frame clones, not every one. The sample holds approximately 80,000 clones, 82% seen once. Sequencing input: peripheral blood. These receptors originate from a human donor in a cohort sampled during active COVID-19.

V is TRBV7-9 and J is TRBJ1-2, with D possibly matching TRBD1 (6 bases). Germline assignment: CDR1 SEHNR and CDR2 FQNEAQ (reference sequence). V was cut by 5 bases and J by 4 bases, with 20 bases left in between. The CDR3 contains 16 residues. The CDR3 loop is CASSLGGGLRPYGYTF. The DNA of the CDR3 is TGTGCCAGCAGCCTCGGGGGGGGGCTCCGACCCTATGGCTACACCTTC.

The chain is built from TRBV27 and TRBJ2-7; TRBD1 agrees at 8 bases. CDR3 length equals 14 residues. Germline V gene sequence: CDR1 MNHEY, CDR2 SMNVEV (reference sequence). The ends lost 5 bases at V and 4 bases at J; junction bases unmatched: 7. The CDR3 DNA reads as TGTGCCAGCAGTCACGGGACAGGACCATACGAGCAGTACTTC. As protein: CASSHGTGPYEQYF.

This clone was seen only a few times. The V gene is TRBV4-2, the J gene TRBJ2-7; a possible D gene is TRBD1 (6 bases). The length of the CDR3 is 14 residues. The V end was cut by 2 bases, the J end by 3 bases, with 11 bases between. CDR1 is LGHNA, CDR2 YNFKEQ, per germline. CDR3 region: CASSQQRGGYEQYF. For the CDR3, the DNA is TGTGCCAGCAGCCAACAGCGAGGGGGCTACGAGCAGTACTTC.

The chain joins TRBV18 to TRBJ1-1; D remains unclear. V was clipped by 3 bases and J by 5 bases, with 16 bases between them. The CDR3 covers 15 residues. Germline CDR1 KGHSH, CDR2 LQKENI. The CDR3 reads CASSPASTSGTEAFF. The CDR3 coding sequence is TGTGCCAGCTCACCCGCCTCAACCTCGGGGACTGAAGCTTTCTTT.

The V and J genes are TRBV9 and TRBJ1-1; D is unresolved. CDR3 length equals 16 residues. Trimming took off 0 bases at V and 0 bases at J, with 12 bases between the two ends. Germline CDR1 reads SGDLS; CDR2 reads YYNGEE. Written as DNA, the CDR3 is TGTGCCAGCAGCGTAGTCCCCCGTTACATGAACACTGAAGCTTTCTTT. It encodes CASSVVPRYMNTEAFF.

The rearrangement uses TRBV27 and TRBJ1-4; TRBD1 is a possible D gene (5 bases). Germline V gene lookup returns CDR1 MNHEY and CDR2 SMNVEV (reference sequence). CDR3 length: 16 amino acids. Deletions cut 4 bases from V and 8 bases from J, with 20 bases between. Here the CDR3 DNA reads TGTGCCAGCAGTTCTTATCGTTGGGGCGAAAGGGAAAAACTGTTTTTT. Amino acids: CASSSYRWGEREKLFF.

The gene calls are TRBV7-8 and TRBJ1-2; 8 nucleotides align to TRBD1. The CDR3 sequence is 15 residues long. The V gene's germline CDR1 is SGHVS and CDR2 FQNEAQ. V dropped 5 bases and J dropped 5; count of bases not matched to a gene: 10. CDR3 nucleotides: TGTGCCAGCAGCGTTTCCGGGACAGGCCTTTATGGCTACACCTTC. It translates to CASSVSGTGLYGYTF.

V and J are TRBV18 and TRBJ2-3; no reliable D call. There are 13 residues in the CDR3. Germline V lookup: CDR1 KGHSH, CDR2 LQKENI. Trimming stripped 3 bases from V and 2 bases from J, with 6 bases between. CDR3 region: CASSPLPTDTQYF. Here the CDR3 DNA reads TGTGCCAGCTCACCCCTCCCCACAGATACGCAGTATTTT.

The CDR3 sequence: CASKAYGQPQHF. The CDR3 DNA is TGTGCCAGCAAGGCATACGGGCAGCCCCAGCATTTT. The V and J genes are TRBV6-5 and TRBJ1-5; D is uncertain. Germline loops: CDR1 MNHEY, CDR2 SVGAGI. Trimming stripped 7 bases from V and 7 bases from J, with 11 bases between. This CDR3 region has 12 residues.

The J gene is TRBJ2-5, the V gene TRBV4-2, with TRBD2 identical over 7 bases. Germline CDR1 is LGHNA and CDR2 is YNFKEQ. CDR3 size: 15 residues. V lost 4 bases and J lost 1; bases outside the gene matches: 6. CDR3: CASSPPGGPQETQYF. CDR3 DNA sequence: TGTGCCAGCAGCCCCCCGGGGGGTCCCCAAGAGACCCAGTACTTC.

This clone is a singleton in its sample. The chain combines TRBV6-1 with TRBJ2-7; weak D call: TRBD2 (7 bases). Germline V CDR1 and CDR2: MNHNS, SASEGT. Trimming stripped 3 bases from V and 3 bases from J, with 15 bases between. There are 15 residues in the CDR3. CDR3 sequence reads: CASSDSTGGSYEQYF. In nucleotides, the CDR3 is TGTGCCAGCAGTGATAGTACGGGGGGCAGCTACGAGCAGTACTTC.

The chain carries TRBV4-2 and TRBJ1-5; unclear D gene. CDR3 length: 15 residues. The germline CDR1 and CDR2 sequences are LGHNA and YNFKEQ. The V end was cut by 1 base, the J end by 3 bases, with 10 bases between. This CDR3 is CASSQAGMDNQPQHF. CDR3 bases: TGTGCCAGCAGCCAAGCGGGGATGGACAATCAGCCCCAGCATTTT.

The genes are TRBV7-9 and TRBJ2-1; D remains unclear. Germline V gene lookup returns CDR1 SEHNR and CDR2 FQNEAQ (reference sequence). The CDR3 contains 11 residues. Trimming stripped 5 bases from V and 13 bases from J, with 12 bases between. The CDR3 loop reads CASSDVRGQFF. The CDR3 DNA reads as TGTGCCAGCAGCGATGTAAGAGGACAGTTCTTC.

The rearrangement joins TRBV18 to TRBJ2-1; 9 bases match TRBD1. Germline assignment: CDR1 KGHSH and CDR2 LQKENI. The CDR3 extends over 15 amino acids. After removal of 0 bases from V and 7 bases from J, the junction contained 4 bases not matched to a gene. The CDR3 region is CASSPPRDRANEQFF. The CDR3 nucleotides read TGTGCCAGCTCACCACCGAGGGACAGGGCGAATGAGCAGTTCTTC.

The chain employs TRBV3-1 (or the pseudogene TRBV3-2) and TRBJ2-7; D is perhaps TRBD1 (6 bases). CDR3 size: 14 residues. V gave up 1 base and J gave up 3 bases, with 10 bases separating them. The germline CDR1 and CDR2 sequences are LGHDT and YNNKEL (reference sequence). This CDR3 reads CASSQVRGSYEQYF. The CDR3 nucleotides read TGTGCCAGCAGCCAAGTCAGGGGCAGCTACGAGCAGTACTTC.

V is TRBV4-1 and J is TRBJ2-7, with 10 bases aligning to TRBD1. Germline V gene sequence: CDR1 MGHRA, CDR2 YSYEKL. This CDR3 is 16 amino acids long. J lost 3 bases, V lost 5 bases, and 10 bases had no gene match. The CDR3 reads CASSSTGTGEIYEQYF. The CDR3 DNA reads as TGCGCCAGCAGCTCAACCGGGACAGGGGAGATCTACGAGCAGTACTTC.

This clone showed up just once. The J gene is TRBJ2-1, the V gene TRBV27; D possibly corresponds to TRBD1 (6 bases). Germline V gene lookup returns CDR1 MNHEY and CDR2 SMNVEV (reference sequence). The CDR3 has 13 amino acids. The V end lost 3 bases, the J end lost 7 bases, and 10 bases lay between the germline ends. The CDR3 DNA reads TGTGCCAGCAGTTTCCAGGGGCAAAATGAGCAGTTCTTC. It encodes CASSFQGQNEQFF.

The chain links TRBV27 to TRBJ1-1; possibly TRBD1 for D (6 bases). Per germline, CDR1 MNHEY and CDR2 SMNVEV (reference sequence). The V end lost 1 base, the J end lost 5 bases, and 11 bases lay between the germline ends. This CDR3 spans 14 amino acids. The CDR3: CASSLYRVGTEAFF. Written as DNA, the CDR3 is TGTGCCAGCAGTTTATACAGGGTAGGGACTGAAGCTTTCTTT.

The CDR3 sequence: CASSESSYTQYF. The CDR3 nucleotides read TGCGCCAGCAGTGAGTCTTCCTATACGCAGTATTTT. This rearrangement joins TRBV10-1 to TRBJ2-3; D call uncertain. CDR1 is WNHNN, CDR2 SYGVQD, per germline (reference sequence). Trimming took off 0 bases at V and 7 bases at J, with 5 bases between the two ends. The CDR3 loop spans 12 amino acids.

This clone was seen just once. DNA of the CDR3: TGTGCCAGCAGGCTCAGGGTTGGTTTCGATCAGCCCCAGCATTTT. Protein: CASRLRVGFDQPQHF. V gene TRBV27 combines with J gene TRBJ1-5, with D perhaps matching TRBD1 (5 bases). The germline V gene encodes CDR1 MNHEY and CDR2 SMNVEV (reference sequence). The V end was cut by 6 bases, the J end by 5 bases, with 17 bases between. The CDR3 is made up of 15 amino acids.